What follows are 11 T cell receptor beta chains derived from one specimen sequenced in a study of cytomegalovirus exposure and HLA in healthy donors. PCR was performed using 60 Vbeta and 13 Jbeta primers. TCRdb's table, derived via immunoSEQ multiplex PCR, lists solely in-frame clones and lacks some. The sample holds roughly 140,000 clones; over 75% are singletons and the top ten take 5.5% to 6%. Sequenced: PBMCs. The receptors stem from a man aged 25 to 40 in good health and CMV-seropositive.

The chain joins TRBV2 to TRBJ2-3; 8 positions agree with TRBD2. There are 20 residues in the CDR3. V lost 2 bases, J lost 2 bases, and 18 bases stayed unmatched. From germline, CDR1 is SNHLY and CDR2 FYNNEI. The CDR3 DNA reads as TGTGCCAGCAGTGAAACCGATGGTAGCGGGAAGCTACAAGACACAGATACGCAGTATTTT. Its translation: CASSETDGSGKLQDTDTQYF.

This chain joins TRBV4-1 and TRBJ2-7; a weak D match, TRBD1 (5 bases). The V end was cut by 6 bases, the J end by 2 bases, with 23 bases between. The CDR3 has 17 amino acids. Germline lookup yields CDR1 MGHRA and CDR2 YSYEKL. CDR3 bases: TGCGCCAGCAGTCCAAATCTCTTTGGGCTAGGGGCCTACGAGCAGTACTTC. As protein: CASSPNLFGLGAYEQYF.

The chain carries TRBV6-4 and TRBJ2-3; TRBD2 matches at 7 bases. Per the germline V gene, CDR1 is MRHNA and CDR2 is SNTAGT. The CDR3 is 15 amino acids. V was clipped by 6 bases and J by 2 bases; unmatched bases: 8. The CDR3 DNA is TGTGCCAGCAGCAGGACTAGTAGGATCACAGATACGCAGTATTTT. Its protein is CASSRTSRITDTQYF.

This chain uses TRBV6-5 with TRBJ2-2, with a possible D match to TRBD2 (6 bases). Trimming took off 2 bases at V and 4 bases at J, with 8 bases between the two ends. Germline V CDR1 and CDR2: MNHEY, SVGAGI. There are 14 residues in the CDR3. The CDR3 nucleotides read TGTGCCAGCAGTTACGGGACTCCCACCGGGGAGCTGTTTTTT. Its protein product is CASSYGTPTGELFF.

The rearrangement links TRBV2 to TRBJ2-2; 11 bases fit TRBD2. Trimming removed 8 bases from V and 10 bases from J; junction bases left unmatched: 9. Germline lookup yields CDR1 SNHLY and CDR2 FYNNEI. There are 14 residues in the CDR3. DNA of the CDR3: TGTGCCAGCGAAACCGGGACTAGCGGTTCGGAGCTGTTTTTT. It yields the protein CASETGTSGSELFF.

The chain links TRBV27 to TRBJ2-4, with TRBD2 matching over 9 bases. Germline loops: CDR1 MNHEY, CDR2 SMNVEV (reference sequence). V was pared by 6 bases and J by 5 bases, with 5 bases of the junction left unmatched. This CDR3 contains 14 residues. CDR3 residues: CASRLAGEQNIQYF. CDR3 nucleotides: TGTGCCAGCAGACTAGCGGGCGAACAAAACATTCAGTACTTC.

A word on this clone: Sequence at one end of the junction differs from germline and may be a read error. This chain joins TRBV7-9 and TRBJ2-5, with a tentative D call TRBD2 (5 bases). The germline gives CDR1 SEHNR, CDR2 FQNEAQ (reference sequence). The length of the CDR3 is 13 residues. The CDR3 region is CSSSRTPQETQYF. DNA for the CDR3: TGTTCCAGCAGCCGGACTCCTCAGGAGACCCAGTACTTC.

The chain recombines TRBV29-1 with TRBJ1-3; no definite D call. This CDR3 is 13 amino acids long. Between the trimmed V and J ends, which lost 6 bases and 0 bases, there was a span of 9 bases. Germline assignment: CDR1 SQVTM and CDR2 ANQGSEA. The CDR3, as DNA: TGCAGCGTGCACGACACCTCTGGAAACACCATATATTTT. Residues: CSVHDTSGNTIYF. Variable domain in full (rest from reference TRBV29-1 and TRBJ1-3): SAVISQKPSRDICQRGTSLTIQCQVDSQVTMMFWYRQQPGQSLTLIATANQGSEATYESGFVIDKFPISRPNLTFSTLTVSNMSPEDSSIYLCSVHDTSGNTIYFGEGSWLTVV.

The rearrangement links TRBV11-2 to TRBJ2-3; 7 bases map to TRBD2. V was clipped by 1 base and J by 4 bases; unmatched bases: 14. Germline-derived CDR1 and CDR2 are SGHAT and FQNNGV. The CDR3 length is 18 residues. The CDR3 region has the DNA TGTGCCAGCAGCTTAGGAAATCTAGCGGCCCGAGTGGCAGATACGCAGTATTTT. This gives the protein CASSLGNLAARVADTQYF. Based on the CDR3 plus reference TRBV11-2 and TRBJ2-3, the full variable domain is EAGVAQSPRYKIIEKRQSVAFWCNPISGHATLYWYQQILGQGPKLLIQFQNNGVVDDSQLPKDRFSAERLKGVDSTLKIQPAKLEDSAVYLCASSLGNLAARVADTQYFGPGTRLTVL.

The CDR3 spells CASSPMITSGAYNEQFF. CDR3 DNA sequence: TGCGCCAGCAGCCCCATGATAACTAGCGGGGCGTACAATGAGCAGTTCTTC. V usage is TRBV5-1 and J usage is TRBJ2-1; TRBD2 agrees at 10 bases. Losses at the gene ends were 4 bases for V and 4 bases for J; bases not matched to a gene: 11. This CDR3 contains 17 residues. Germline V gives CDR1 SGHRS, CDR2 YFSETQ.

The V and J genes are TRBV7-9 and TRBJ2-7, with a tentative D call TRBD2 (5 bases). The CDR3 runs 13 residues. V lost 5 bases to trimming and J lost 13 bases, with 21 bases between them. Germline CDR1 is SEHNR and CDR2 is FQNEAQ (reference sequence). Here the CDR3 DNA reads TGTGCCAGCAGCCCGCGGGTTGTCGGGCTGGTTTACTTC. The encoded protein is CASSPRVVGLVYF.